This is a list of T cell receptor beta chains from one sample in a study of vaccination effects on CD4 cells after COVID-19. Produced via immunoSEQ multiplex PCR; TCRdb's table is partial and in-frame only. The data hold tens of thousands of clones, with about 80% observed a single time. Their cognate antigens are unknown. The sample here was CD4+ T cells from PBMCs cultured without peptide, taken before COVID-19 vaccination. These receptors all stem from a human donor who had a prior SARS-CoV-2 infection. Both conserved end residues are part of each CDR3. D genes are given only for firm matches. Only some rows state a clone size, as once, few, many or a class for expanded clones.

abundance,v_gene,j_gene,d_gene,CDR3nt,CDR3aa
NA,TRBV7-2,TRBJ2-5,TRBD1,TGTGCCAGCAGCTTGGACAGGGGAGAGACCCAGTACTTC,CASSLDRGETQYF
NA,TRBV19,TRBJ2-1,NA,TGTGCCAGTAGTATGGGTTCTCAAATAGGGAATGAGCAGTTCTTC,CASSMGSQIGNEQFF
once,TRBV27,TRBJ2-5,NA,TGTGCCAGCAGCTCATTAGGGCAGACCCAGTACTTC,CASSSLGQTQYF
NA,TRBV3-1/TRBV3-2,TRBJ1-2,NA,TGTGCCAGCAGCCTTAGGGAAAACTATGGCTACACCTTC,CASSLRENYGYTF
few,TRBV7-6,TRBJ1-4,NA,TGTGCCAGCAGCTTAGTCAGCGGGCTAGGTGAAAAACTGTTTTTT,CASSLVSGLGEKLFF
NA,TRBV5-1,TRBJ2-3,TRBD2,TGCGCCAGCAGCTTTTTAGCGGGAGGTGGGATCATCCCAGATACGCAGTATTTT,CASSFLAGGGIIPDTQYF
NA,TRBV18,TRBJ2-3,TRBD1,TGTGCCAGCTCACGACGACAGGGGGCAGATACGCAGTATTTT,CASSRRQGADTQYF
NA,TRBV9,TRBJ1-2,NA,TGTGCCAGCAGCCCATCGGGGGGTCCTAACTATGGCTACACCTTC,CASSPSGGPNYGYTF
few,TRBV6-5,TRBJ1-2,TRBD1,TGTGCCAGCAGTATGACAGGGAACAACTATGGCTACACCTTC,CASSMTGNNYGYTF
NA,TRBV5-1,TRBJ2-1,TRBD2,TGCGCCAGCAGCATACTCCCGGTTAGCGGGGGCCGCGAGCAGTTCTTC,CASSILPVSGGREQFF
once,TRBV4-1,TRBJ2-5,NA,TGCGCCAGCAGCCAAGTTGGGCTGGGAGAGACCCAGTACTTC,CASSQVGLGETQYF
few,TRBV4-2,TRBJ1-1,NA,TGTGCCAGCAGCCACGTACAGGGTAACACTGAAGCTTTCTTT,CASSHVQGNTEAFF
NA,TRBV20-1,TRBJ2-5,NA,TGCAGTGCTAGTGGGCTCCCGGCGGGCCAAGAGACCCAGTACTTC,CSASGLPAGQETQYF
NA,TRBV6-5,TRBJ2-1,TRBD2,TGTGCCAGCAGTTCCCCTCAACGGGAGGGACAGTTCTTC,CASSSPQREGQFF
few,TRBV30,TRBJ2-7,TRBD2,TGTGCCTGGAGTGTCGTGGCGGGGGGGGACGAGCAGTACTTC,CAWSVVAGGDEQYF
NA,TRBV30,TRBJ1-2,TRBD1,TGTGCCTGGAGTGGGACAGGCACCTATGGCTACACCTTC,CAWSGTGTYGYTF
NA,TRBV28,TRBJ2-1,NA,TGTGCCAGCAGTTTCCAGGGTGTGAATGAGCAGTTCTTC,CASSFQGVNEQFF
NA,TRBV24-1,TRBJ2-2,NA,TGTGCCACCAGGGACACAGCGGCGACCGGGGAGCTGTTTTTT,CATRDTAATGELFF
few,TRBV24-1,TRBJ2-3,TRBD1,TGTGCCACCAGTGACCCAGGGACAGAGACTAGCACAGATACGCAGTATTTT,CATSDPGTETSTDTQYF